The 7 T cell receptor beta chains below all came from one sample that was sequenced in a study of CD8+CD57+ T cells in acquired aplastic anemia. It was patients with CD8+CD57+ cell expansion by flow cytometry who were chosen for sequencing. Genomic DNA templated the TCR beta VDJ and CDR3 profiling. Each CDR3 protein gets one entry after TCRdb re-called the reads with MiXCR. The sample lists hundreds of thousands of distinct CDR3 sequences, 82% occurring once. The sample taken for sequencing was sorted CD4+, CD8+, or CD8+CD57+ T cells (not recorded which) from PBMCs. These receptors were collected from a human donor with aplastic anemia.

The genes are TRBV2 and TRBJ2-2, with D possibly being TRBD1 (5 bases). Germline lookup yields CDR1 SNHLY and CDR2 FYNNEI. The germline V and J ends were trimmed by 7 bases and 4 bases, with 10 bases remaining between them. The CDR3 is 13 amino acids. CDR3 amino acids: CASNTGGTGELFF. The CDR3 nucleotides are TGTGCCAGCAACACAGGCGGCACCGGGGAGCTGTTTTTT. Based on the CDR3 plus reference TRBV2 and TRBJ2-2, the full variable domain is EPEVTQTPSHQVTQMGQEVILRCVPISNHLYFYWYRQILGQKVEFLVSFYNNEISEKSEIFDDQFSVERPDGSNFTLKIRSTKLEDSAMYFCASNTGGTGELFFGEGSRLTVL.

This clonotype has ten or more counts. The CDR3 region has the DNA TGTGCCAGCACCCCGGGCCAGCACAATGAGCAGTTCTTC. Protein sequence: CASTPGQHNEQFF. The rearrangement links TRBV13 to TRBJ2-1; D gene ambiguous. V lost 7 bases and J 5 bases, leaving 12 bases between the germline ends. This CDR3 is built from 13 residues. Germline V gives CDR1 PRHDT, CDR2 FYEKMQ (reference sequence).

In regard to this clonotype: An end of the junction differs from the germline gene, which may be a read error. The V call is TRBV9, the J call TRBJ2-3; TRBD2 is a possible D gene (5 bases). CDR1 and CDR2 from the germline V gene are SGDLS and YYNGEE. The CDR3 runs to 14 residues. The CDR3 coding sequence is TGTACCAGCAACGGAGAGGGCAGTACAGATACGCAGTATTTT. Translated, it gives CTSNGEGSTDTQYF.

In the case of this clonotype: The missing conserved phenylalanine or tryptophan at the end of this CDR3 makes a read error likely. The chain has TRBV7-8 and TRBJ2-5, with D perhaps TRBD2 (5 bases). Germline lookup yields CDR1 SGHVS and CDR2 FQNEAQ. Trimming shortened V by 11 bases and J by 11 bases, and 21 bases separated the two germline ends. The CDR3 is made up of 12 amino acids. Written as DNA, the CDR3 is TGTGCCGGCCAGTGCGCTAGGCGGGCACAGTACATC. Translating it yields CAGQCARRAQYI.

V gene TRBV15 combines with J gene TRBJ2-5; D gene ambiguous. This CDR3 has 13 amino acids. Germline CDR1 and CDR2: LNHNV and YYDKDF (reference sequence). V lost 0 bases, J lost 4 bases, and 6 bases lay in between. The CDR3 is CATSRDPGETQYF. Written as DNA, the CDR3 is TGTGCCACCAGCAGAGATCCGGGAGAGACCCAGTACTTC.

A note on this clonotype: This could be a read error, since a much larger clone is one nucleotide away. The gene calls are TRBV7-3 and TRBJ2-1, with 8 bases identical to TRBD1. J gave up 2 bases and V 3 bases, and 3 bases lay outside the gene matches. Per germline, CDR1 SGHTA and CDR2 FQGTGA. The CDR3 covers 15 residues. The CDR3 sequence: CASSLDRVAYNEQFF. The CDR3 bases are TGTGCCAGCAGCTTGGACAGGGTAGCCTACAATGAGCAGTTCTTC.

The rearrangement links TRBV7-9 to TRBJ1-1, with D tentatively TRBD1 (6 bases). Per germline, CDR1 SEHNR and CDR2 FQNEAQ (reference sequence). Trimming pared 0 bases from V and 14 bases from J, leaving 22 bases between. This CDR3 has 15 amino acids. In DNA, the CDR3 is TGTGCCAGCAGCTTAGCCCACGGGACAAACGAGGCCCAGTTCTTT. Translated: CASSLAHGTNEAQFF. The full variable domain, with the rest looked up from reference TRBV7-9 and TRBJ1-1, is DTGVSQNPRHKITKRGQNVTFRCDPISEHNRLYWYRQTLGQGPEFLTYFQNEAQLEKSRLLSDRFSAERPKGSFSTLEIQRTEQGDSAMYLCASSLAHGTNEAQFFGQGTRLTVV.